The sequence of this TCR beta chain was determined in a study of cytotoxic CD8 clonotypes in ibrutinib-treated CLL. T cells were sequenced at a targeted depth of 1 in 200,000 to 1 in 1 million. Some clones are missing from TCRdb's copy, which holds only in-frame ones; the method was immunoSEQ multiplex PCR. This table has a few hundred thousand clones, 67% appearing once. This CDR3 is built from 14 residues. V dropped 4 bases and J dropped 1 base, with 11 bases sitting between them. From germline, CDR1 is SGHNT and CDR2 YENEEA. This TCR was sampled from a human donor with chronic lymphocytic leukemia. The specimen was PBMCs, collected after 36 months of ibrutinib treatment. The J gene is TRBJ2-7, the V gene TRBV11-3; D uncertain. Here the CDR3 reads CASSSRFGSYEQYF. In DNA form, the CDR3 reads TGTGCCAGCAGCTCTCGCTTTGGATCCTACGAGCAGTACTTC.